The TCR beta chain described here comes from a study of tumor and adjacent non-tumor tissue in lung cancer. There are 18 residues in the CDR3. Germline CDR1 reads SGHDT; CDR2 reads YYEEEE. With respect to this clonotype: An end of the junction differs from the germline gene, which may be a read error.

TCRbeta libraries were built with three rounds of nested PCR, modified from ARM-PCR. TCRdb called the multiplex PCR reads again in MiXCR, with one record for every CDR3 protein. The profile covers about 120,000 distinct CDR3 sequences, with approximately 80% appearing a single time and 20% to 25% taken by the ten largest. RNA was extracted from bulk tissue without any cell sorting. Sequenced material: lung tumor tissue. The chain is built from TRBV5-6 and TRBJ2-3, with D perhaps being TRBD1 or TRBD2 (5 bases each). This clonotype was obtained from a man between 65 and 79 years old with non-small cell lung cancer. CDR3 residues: CASRLVGEKEYRADTQYF. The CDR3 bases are TGTGCCAGCAGATTGGTGGGGGAGAAAGAGTATCGCGCAGATACGCAGTATTTT.